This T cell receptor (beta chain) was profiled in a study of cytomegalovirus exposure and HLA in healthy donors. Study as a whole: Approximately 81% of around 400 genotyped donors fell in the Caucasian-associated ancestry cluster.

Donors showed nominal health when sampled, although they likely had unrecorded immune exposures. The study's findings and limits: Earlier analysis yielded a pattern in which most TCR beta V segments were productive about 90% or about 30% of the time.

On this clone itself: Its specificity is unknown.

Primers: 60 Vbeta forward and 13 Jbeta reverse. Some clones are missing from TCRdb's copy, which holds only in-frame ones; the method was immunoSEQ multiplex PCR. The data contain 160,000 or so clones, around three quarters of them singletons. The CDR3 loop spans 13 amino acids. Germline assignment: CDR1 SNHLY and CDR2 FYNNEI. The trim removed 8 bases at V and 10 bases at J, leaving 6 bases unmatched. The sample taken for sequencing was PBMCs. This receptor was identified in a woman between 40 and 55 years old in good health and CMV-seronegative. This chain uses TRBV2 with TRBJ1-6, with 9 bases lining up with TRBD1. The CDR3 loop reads CASGTGWRSPLHF. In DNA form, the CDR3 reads TGTGCCAGCGGGACAGGGTGGAGGTCACCCCTCCACTTT.